This passage covers 18 T cell receptor beta chains from one sample sequenced in a study of blood T cell repertoires in COVID-19. Clones were read by immunoSEQ multiplex PCR, and TCRdb kept only the in-frame ones, dropping some. The repertoire holds around 190,000 clones, around 86% seen once, with around 25% in the top ten. Sequenced input: PBMCs or T cells enriched from blood (not recorded which). All receptors come from a woman between 35 and 50 years old in a cohort exposed to, infected with or recovered from COVID-19 (not recorded which).

V gene TRBV5-1 combines with J gene TRBJ1-1; 7 bases are a match to TRBD1. Germline-derived CDR1 and CDR2 are SGHRS and YFSETQ. The CDR3 is 15 amino acids. V shed 2 bases and J 6 bases; nucleotides not matched to a gene: 10. The CDR3 loop is CASSLPGTAFPEAFF. CDR3 coding DNA: TGCGCCAGCAGCTTACCCGGGACAGCTTTCCCTGAAGCTTTCTTT.

The gene calls are TRBV7-2 and TRBJ1-1; D gene unclear. Germline V gene data show CDR1 as SGHTA and CDR2 as FQGNSA. The V end was cut by 0 bases, the J end by 1 base, with 6 bases between. There are 14 residues in the CDR3. The CDR3 DNA reads as TGTGCCAGCAGCTTAGCAAGGAGGAACACTGAAGCTTTCTTT. This codes for CASSLARRNTEAFF.

The chain combines TRBV29-1 with TRBJ2-7; TRBD1 agrees at 9 bases. CDR1 is SQVTM, CDR2 ANQGSEA, per germline. Trimming removed 3 bases from V and 6 bases from J; junction bases left unmatched: 12. The CDR3 contains 15 residues. The CDR3 DNA is TGCAGCGTTGACAAAGGACAGGGGTATTTGGGCGAGCAGTACTTC. Amino acids: CSVDKGQGYLGEQYF.

As DNA, the CDR3 is TGCGCCAGCAGCCAGCAGGGGTTGAACACTGAAGCTTTCTTT. Translating gives CASSQQGLNTEAFF. The rearrangement links TRBV4-1 to TRBJ1-1; D may be TRBD1 (6 bases). Germline V lookup: CDR1 MGHRA, CDR2 YSYEKL. The CDR3 is 14 amino acids. V lost 3 bases and J lost 0, with 8 bases in between.

This clone was seen only once. The gene calls are TRBV5-1 and TRBJ1-5; TRBD1 aligns across 7 bases. The CDR3 runs 14 residues. J was trimmed by 4 bases and V by 0 bases; bases with no gene match: 1. Germline CDR1 SGHRS, CDR2 YFSETQ. DNA of the CDR3: TGCGCCAGCAGCTTGGCCAGGGGGAATCAGCCCCAGCATTTT. This gives the protein CASSLARGNQPQHF.

The chain combines TRBV7-9 with TRBJ2-5; no firm D call. CDR1 is SEHNR, CDR2 FQNEAQ, per germline (reference sequence). V lost 5 bases, J lost 2 bases, and 6 bases lay in between. CDR3 length: 12 residues. The DNA for the CDR3 is TGTGCCAGCAGCCAGAATCAAGAGACCCAGTACTTC. Amino acid sequence: CASSQNQETQYF.

The chain carries TRBV7-2 and TRBJ1-1, with D unresolved. V shed 5 bases and J shed 4 bases, with 17 bases lying between them. The CDR3 extends over 15 amino acids. The germline V gene has CDR1 SGHTA and CDR2 FQGNSA. The CDR3 DNA reads as TGTGCCAGCAGCCCTGATGCGGAGGAGGGCACTGAAGCTTTCTTT. Protein sequence: CASSPDAEEGTEAFF. Based on the CDR3 plus reference TRBV7-2 and TRBJ1-1, the full variable domain is GAGVSQSPSNKVTEKGKDVELRCDPISGHTALYWYRQSLGQGLEFLIYFQGNSAPDKSGLPSDRFSAERTGGSVSTLTIQRTQQEDSAVYLCASSPDAEEGTEAFFGQGTRLTVV.

The chain carries TRBV5-1 and TRBJ1-2; no firm D call. Looked up from germline, CDR1 is SGHRS and CDR2 is YFSETQ. The germline V and J ends were trimmed by 4 bases and 5 bases, with 18 bases remaining between them. CDR3 length equals 15 residues. In nucleotides, the CDR3 is TGCGCCAGCAGCATAAGACGGGCCCCGGGGTATGGCTACACCTTC. It encodes CASSIRRAPGYGYTF.

This clone was counted only a few times. V and J are TRBV5-1 and TRBJ2-7; TRBD2 might be the D (6 bases). The germline CDR1 and CDR2 sequences are SGHRS and YFSETQ. V lost 0 bases and J lost 0, with 10 bases in between. This CDR3 region has 15 residues. The chain's CDR3 is CASSLEAGVSYEQYF. As DNA, the CDR3 is TGCGCCAGCAGCTTGGAAGCGGGCGTCTCCTACGAGCAGTACTTC.

The rearrangement joins TRBV19 to TRBJ2-3, with TRBD2 matching 14 bases. The germline V gene has CDR1 LNHDA and CDR2 SQIVND (reference sequence). V gave up 5 bases and J gave up 4 bases; unmatched junction bases: 8. The CDR3 is 17 residues long. In nucleotides, the CDR3 is TGTGCCAGTAGTTCGTGGACTAGCGGGGGGTTAGCAGATACGCAGTATTTT. It translates to CASSSWTSGGLADTQYF.

The chain is built from TRBV27 and TRBJ1-5; 9 bases line up with TRBD1. The CDR3 extends over 14 amino acids. J lost 6 bases, V lost 5 bases, and 5 bases had no gene match. Germline CDR1 is MNHEY and CDR2 is SMNVEV (reference sequence). The CDR3 spells CASSPGQGSQPQHF. DNA of the CDR3: TGTGCCAGCAGTCCCGGACAGGGGAGTCAGCCCCAGCATTTT.

The CDR3 bases are TGTGCCAGCAGTTACACAGGGGCTCATCAGCCCCAGCATTTT. Its translation is CASSYTGAHQPQHF. The gene calls are TRBV27 and TRBJ1-5; 7 bases match TRBD1. CDR1 is MNHEY and CDR2 is SMNVEV in the germline V gene (reference sequence). The CDR3 runs to 14 residues. Trimming removed 4 bases from V and 5 bases from J; junction bases left unmatched: 5.

This sequence joins TRBV20-1 and TRBJ2-7, with TRBD1 matching over 7 bases. Germline-derived CDR1 and CDR2 are DFQATT and SNEGSKA (reference sequence). The CDR3 totals 17 residues. The V gene end was trimmed by 3 bases and the J gene end by 7 bases; junction bases not matched to a gene: 21. CDR3 protein: CSASAGQEDGLVGEQYF. CDR3 bases: TGCAGTGCTAGTGCCGGACAGGAGGACGGTCTCGTCGGGGAGCAGTACTTC.

The chain joins TRBV3-1 (or the pseudogene TRBV3-2) to TRBJ2-2; 11 bases align to TRBD2. Trimming took 4 bases from V and 5 from J; bases not matched to a gene: 3. The CDR3 contains 15 residues. Germline assignment: CDR1 LGHDT and CDR2 YNNKEL (reference sequence). CDR3: CASSLWTSGTGELFF. CDR3 DNA: TGTGCCAGCAGCCTCTGGACTAGCGGGACCGGGGAGCTGTTTTTT.

V is TRBV5-1 and J is TRBJ2-3, with 9 bases fitting TRBD2. The junction had 19 bases not matched to a gene; V was cut back by 4 bases and J by 7 bases. Germline lookup yields CDR1 SGHRS and CDR2 YFSETQ. The CDR3 extends over 18 amino acids. CDR3 protein: CASSDTVLTRGGKNTQYF. CDR3 bases: TGCGCCAGCAGCGACACCGTCCTAACGCGGGGGGGGAAAAATACGCAGTATTTT.

The rearrangement uses TRBV9 and TRBJ1-2, with TRBD1 matching over 7 bases. CDR3 length equals 16 residues. V trimming: 0 bases; J trimming: 1 base; junction bases outside the gene matches: 6. Per the germline V gene, CDR1 is SGDLS and CDR2 is YYNGEE. CDR3 nucleotide sequence: TGTGCCAGCAGCGTAGCCCAGGACAGGAGTAACTATGGCTACACCTTC. Translation gives CASSVAQDRSNYGYTF.

J is TRBJ1-2 and V is TRBV19, with 8 bases lining up with TRBD1. From germline, CDR1 is LNHDA and CDR2 SQIVND (reference sequence). The ends lost 3 bases at V and 0 bases at J; junction bases unmatched: 3. There are 15 residues in the CDR3. In DNA form, the CDR3 reads TGTGCCAGTAGTATCCAACAGGGGGCTAACTATGGCTACACCTTC. It yields the protein CASSIQQGANYGYTF.

The chain joins TRBV11-2 to TRBJ1-3; TRBD1 aligns across 10 bases. V was clipped by 5 bases and J by 2 bases; unmatched bases: 6. This CDR3 is built from 16 residues. Germline CDR1 and CDR2: SGHAT and FQNNGV. The CDR3 sequence: CASSPGQGVTGNTIYF. CDR3 sequence (DNA): TGTGCCAGCAGCCCAGGACAGGGGGTAACTGGAAACACCATATATTTT.